This T cell receptor beta chain was identified in a study of CD8+CD57+ T cells in acquired aplastic anemia. On the study more broadly: The DNA of sorted CD4+ and CD8+ cells averaged roughly 3.2 ug.

The study profiled TCR beta VDJ and CDR3 using genomic DNA as template. TCRdb processed the reads anew with MiXCR; each CDR3 protein has one entry. The table lists 200,000 to 250,000 distinct CDR3 sequences, almost 50% of them singletons, with roughly 21% in the top ten. V trimming: 5 bases; J trimming: 6 bases; junction bases outside the gene matches: 10. The germline V gene has CDR1 SGHTA and CDR2 FQGNSA. The CDR3 contains 15 residues. For sequencing, patients were chosen who had shown expansion of CD8+CD57+ cells by flow cytometry. Acquired aplastic anemia of severe grade affected all patients. Patients were therapy-naive when their blood was sampled. A word on this clonotype: Antigen: not known.

Study-wide results and limits: Around 30 sequences, all CD8+ CDR3, were shared between patients and controls.

V and J are TRBV7-2 and TRBJ2-1; TRBD2 aligns across 7 bases. This TCR derives from a human donor with aplastic anemia. The specimen sequenced was sorted CD4+, CD8+, or CD8+CD57+ T cells (not recorded which) from PBMCs. Written as DNA, the CDR3 is TGTGCCAGCAGCCCCTGGGGGGGGGGGACCAATGAGCAGTTCTTC. It yields the protein CASSPWGGGTNEQFF.